The 30 T cell receptor beta chains presented below share a single source sample, sequenced in a study of T cell changes during pregnancy in multiple sclerosis (dated by TCRdb to between 2018 and 2021). To prepare the library, the immunoSEQ multiplex PCR assay was applied. Imported from immuneACCESS, the table was reduced by TCRdb to in-frame sequences with V and J called. These copies leave out some clones; in studies compared against another copy, an unresolved V gene accounts for under half, and the cause of the remainder is not known. The sample data list tens of thousands of clones, and 86% of these were observed just once. The ten top clones hold approximately 13% of the sample. This sample comprised CD8+ T cells from peripheral blood mononuclear cells, obtained in the first trimester of pregnancy. The source of these receptors is a female donor in good health, enrolled as a control in a pregnancy study.

V and J are TRBV28 and TRBJ2-7; weak D call: TRBD1 (6 bases). Trimming removed 3 bases at V and 4 bases at J, with 7 bases between. The CDR3 is made up of 12 amino acids. Per germline, CDR1 MDHEN and CDR2 SYDVKM. The CDR3 DNA follows: TGTGCCAGCAGTTTTAGGGGGTACGAGCAGTACTTC. It yields the protein CASSFRGYEQYF.

The chain carries TRBV5-6 and TRBJ1-2; 7 bases map to TRBD1. In germline, CDR1 is SGHDT, CDR2 YYEEEE. With 3 bases clipped from V and 3 bases from J, the junction kept 2 bases outside the gene matches. The CDR3 spans 13 residues. Written as DNA, the CDR3 is TGTGCCAGCAGCTATGACAGGGACTATGGCTACACCTTC. Amino acid sequence: CASSYDRDYGYTF.

The J gene is TRBJ2-5, the V gene TRBV28; TRBD2 aligns across 7 bases. Looked up from germline, CDR1 is MDHEN and CDR2 is SYDVKM. V dropped 5 bases and J dropped 0; count of bases not matched to a gene: 6. This CDR3 is built from 15 residues. CDR3 bases: TGTGCCAGCAGTCACAGAGCGGGGAACCAAGAGACCCAGTACTTC. Translating gives CASSHRAGNQETQYF.

The chain recombines TRBV4-2 with TRBJ1-1; 7 nucleotides agree with TRBD1. The germline V gene encodes CDR1 LGHNA and CDR2 YNFKEQ. J lost 4 bases, V lost 4 bases, and 6 bases had no gene match. The CDR3 is made up of 14 amino acids. CDR3 sequence: CASSPLEGATEAFF. The CDR3 DNA sequence: TGTGCCAGCAGCCCTCTAGAGGGGGCCACTGAAGCTTTCTTT.

The chain carries TRBV27 and TRBJ2-5; 7 bases are a match to TRBD2. The CDR3 covers 16 residues. In germline, CDR1 is MNHEY, CDR2 SMNVEV (reference sequence). V was clipped by 3 bases and J by 2 bases; unmatched bases: 9. The CDR3 here is CASSFVASGFQETQYF. The DNA for the CDR3 is TGTGCCAGCAGTTTCGTGGCTAGCGGATTTCAAGAGACCCAGTACTTC.

This clone was counted only a few times. The chain recombines TRBV4-3 with TRBJ2-7; TRBD1 might be the D (6 bases). V dropped 2 bases and J dropped 5 bases, with 7 bases sitting between them. The CDR3 length is 12 residues. Germline loops: CDR1 LGHNA, CDR2 YSLEER. CDR3 DNA sequence: TGCGCCAGCAGCCAATCAGGGGACGAGCAGTACTTC. Translation gives CASSQSGDEQYF.

The J gene is TRBJ2-7, the V gene TRBV29-1; TRBD2 aligns across 10 bases. CDR3 size: 15 residues. Losses at the gene ends were 4 bases for V and 1 base for J; bases not matched to a gene: 7. CDR1 is SQVTM, CDR2 ANQGSEA, per germline. CDR3 amino acids: CSVVGLAVNSYEQYF. The CDR3 coding sequence is TGCAGCGTTGTAGGACTAGCGGTAAATTCCTACGAGCAGTACTTC.

The chain carries TRBV4-1 and TRBJ2-7; 7 bases are a match to TRBD1. The CDR3 covers 14 residues. Per the germline V gene, CDR1 is MGHRA and CDR2 is YSYEKL. V lost 3 bases and J lost 3; bases outside the gene matches: 5. Here the CDR3 DNA reads TGCGCCAGCAGCCAGGGACAGATTAGCTACGAGCAGTACTTC. It is translated as CASSQGQISYEQYF.

This clone was counted a few times. V is TRBV11-3 and J is TRBJ2-2, with 9 bases matching TRBD2. Germline V gene data show CDR1 as SGHNT and CDR2 as YENEEA. The CDR3 is 16 residues long. V shed 4 bases and J 3 bases; nucleotides not matched to a gene: 6. Written as DNA, the CDR3 is TGTGCCAGCAGCTCCTGGACTAGCGAGTACACCGGGGAGCTGTTTTTT. It yields the protein CASSSWTSEYTGELFF.

In its sample, this clone is medium-sized. The chain uses TRBV4-2 and TRBJ2-2; TRBD2 might be the D (7 bases). The CDR3 is made up of 16 amino acids. V gave up 4 bases and J gave up 4 bases, with 16 bases separating them. CDR1 LGHNA and CDR2 YNFKEQ come from the germline V gene. The CDR3 sequence: CASSLLEGGGTGELFF. The CDR3 DNA reads as TGTGCCAGCAGCCTGCTTGAGGGGGGGGGCACCGGGGAGCTGTTTTTT.

In this sample, this clone turned up once. J is TRBJ2-2 and V is TRBV9, with 8 bases matching TRBD2. Germline CDR1 and CDR2: SGDLS and YYNGEE. V lost 2 bases to trimming and J lost 6 bases; unmatched junction nucleotides: 3. The CDR3 covers 14 residues. The CDR3 loop is CASSVGGEPGELFF. The CDR3 DNA sequence: TGTGCCAGCAGCGTCGGGGGGGAGCCCGGGGAGCTGTTTTTT.

V and J are TRBV7-8 and TRBJ2-1, with D perhaps matching TRBD2 (6 bases). Germline V gene lookup returns CDR1 SGHVS and CDR2 FQNEAQ. V was pared by 1 base and J by 12 bases, with 13 bases between. The CDR3 has 13 amino acids. CDR3: CASSLEEGLRQFF. CDR3 coding DNA: TGTGCCAGCAGCTTAGAGGAGGGTCTCCGGCAGTTCTTC.

V usage is TRBV7-2 and J usage is TRBJ1-4; D perhaps matches TRBD1 (5 bases). This CDR3 has 15 residues. CDR1 SGHTA and CDR2 FQGNSA come from the germline V gene. Trimming pared 1 base from V and 7 bases from J, leaving 13 bases between. Written as DNA, the CDR3 is TGTGCCAGCAGCTTAGAATGGGGCGGGGGTGAAAAACTGTTTTTT. Its protein is CASSLEWGGGEKLFF.

This clone has a handful of counts. In nucleotides, the CDR3 is TGTGCCAGCAGATACCCAGGACAGGAATACTATGGCTACACCTTC. It specifies CASRYPGQEYYGYTF. The chain links TRBV2 to TRBJ1-2; 7 bases agree with TRBD1. Trimming cost V 6 bases and J 3 bases; bases outside gene matches: 10. The CDR3 is 15 amino acids. Germline V gene lookup returns CDR1 SNHLY and CDR2 FYNNEI.

This clone was seen just once. The chain uses TRBV19 and TRBJ2-1; D might be TRBD1 (6 bases). Trimming shortened V by 0 bases and J by 4 bases, and 10 bases separated the two germline ends. Germline V gene lookup returns CDR1 LNHDA and CDR2 SQIVND (reference sequence). The CDR3 contains 15 residues. The DNA for the CDR3 is TGTGCCAGTAGTATAGATGGGGGCAGTTACAATGAGCAGTTCTTC. It translates to CASSIDGGSYNEQFF.

The chain has TRBV7-2 and TRBJ1-4, with TRBD1 identical over 7 bases. Germline V lookup: CDR1 SGHTA, CDR2 FQGNSA. The CDR3 is 16 amino acids. V lost 3 bases to trimming and J lost 4 bases; unmatched junction nucleotides: 8. For the CDR3, the DNA is TGTGCCAGCAGCTTTGGGCAGGGGGGTAGTAATGAAAAACTGTTTTTT. It yields the protein CASSFGQGGSNEKLFF.

The J gene is TRBJ2-1, the V gene TRBV27, with D maybe TRBD2 (6 bases). The CDR3 spans 15 residues. The germline V and J ends were trimmed by 2 bases and 3 bases, with 11 bases remaining between them. Germline V gives CDR1 MNHEY, CDR2 SMNVEV (reference sequence). CDR3 loop: CASSLIGTHYNEQFF. Here the CDR3 DNA reads TGTGCCAGCAGTTTAATAGGGACTCACTACAATGAGCAGTTCTTC.

The chain combines TRBV7-6 with TRBJ1-5; the D is unclear. Germline V gives CDR1 SGHVS, CDR2 FNYEAQ. The CDR3 covers 12 residues. V was cut by 1 base and J by 4 bases, with 2 bases left in between. CDR3 protein: CASSLVNQPQHF. Written as DNA, the CDR3 is TGTGCCAGCAGCTTAGTAAATCAGCCCCAGCATTTT.

V and J are TRBV19 and TRBJ2-6, with 7 bases that match TRBD2. This CDR3 is 15 amino acids long. From germline, CDR1 is LNHDA and CDR2 SQIVND (reference sequence). J lost 2 bases, V lost 3 bases, and 1 base had no gene match. The DNA for the CDR3 is TGTGCCAGTAGTATTGGGGGGGCTGGGGCCAACGTCCTGACTTTC. It specifies CASSIGGAGANVLTF. The full variable domain, its missing parts supplied by reference TRBV19 and TRBJ2-6, is DGGITQSPKYLFRKEGQNVTLSCEQNLNHDAMYWYRQDPGQGLRLIYYSQIVNDFQKGDIAEGYSVSREKKESFPLTVTSAQKNPTAFYLCASSIGGAGANVLTFGAGSRLTVL.

V and J are TRBV5-1 and TRBJ1-4; possible D gene TRBD1, 6 bases. The germline V gene has CDR1 SGHRS and CDR2 YFSETQ. Trimming left V 0 bases short and J 8 bases short, with 14 bases between. This CDR3 comprises 15 residues. The CDR3 loop is CASSLGTGREEKLFF. The DNA of the CDR3 is TGCGCCAGCAGCTTGGGAACAGGGCGTGAGGAAAAACTGTTTTTT.

J is TRBJ2-7 and V is TRBV27; D unresolved. The germline gives CDR1 MNHEY, CDR2 SMNVEV (reference sequence). Trimming took off 4 bases at V and 0 bases at J, with 10 bases between the two ends. The CDR3 is 14 amino acids. In DNA form, the CDR3 reads TGTGCCAGCAGTTCGCTGGAGAACTCCTACGAGCAGTACTTC. Its protein product is CASSSLENSYEQYF.

The chain is built from TRBV7-9 and TRBJ2-1; D possibly corresponds to TRBD1 (5 bases). The CDR3 contains 15 residues. Trimming removed 3 bases at V and 4 bases at J, with 13 bases between. CDR1 is SEHNR and CDR2 is FQNEAQ in the germline V gene (reference sequence). CDR3 sequence reads: CASSLSDMGYNEQFF. In DNA, the CDR3 is TGTGCCAGCAGCTTGTCGGACATGGGGTACAATGAGCAGTTCTTC.

The V gene is TRBV28, the J gene TRBJ1-3; 8 bases map to TRBD1. The V gene end was trimmed by 3 bases and the J gene end by 2 bases; junction bases not matched to a gene: 6. Germline-derived CDR1 and CDR2 are MDHEN and SYDVKM. The CDR3 runs 16 residues. The CDR3 DNA reads as TGTGCCAGCAGTTTGGTGCCGACAGGGGCTGGAAACACCATATATTTT. Encoded protein: CASSLVPTGAGNTIYF.

This chain links TRBV27 with TRBJ1-6; TRBD1 matches at 10 bases. CDR1 is MNHEY and CDR2 is SMNVEV in the germline V gene (reference sequence). This CDR3 is 14 amino acids long. With 4 bases clipped from V and 6 bases from J, the junction kept 0 bases outside the gene matches. The CDR3 DNA reads TGTGCCAGCAGTTGGGACAGGGGTAATTCACCCCTCCACTTT. Its translation: CASSWDRGNSPLHF.

This clone was seen just once. The V call is TRBV7-9, the J call TRBJ1-4, with D perhaps TRBD1 (5 bases). The CDR3 runs 15 residues. Germline CDR1 reads SEHNR; CDR2 reads FQNEAQ (reference sequence). V lost 1 base and J 1 base, leaving 7 bases between the germline ends. CDR3 sequence (DNA): TGTGCCAGCAGCTTAGGGGGGGAAACTAATGAAAAACTGTTTTTT. Amino acid sequence: CASSLGGETNEKLFF. The whole variable domain, remainder taken from reference TRBV7-9 and TRBJ1-4, is DTGVSQNPRHKITKRGQNVTFRCDPISEHNRLYWYRQTLGQGPEFLTYFQNEAQLEKSRLLSDRFSAERPKGSFSTLEIQRTEQGDSAMYLCASSLGGETNEKLFFGSGTQLSVL.

In its sample, this clone was seen a few times. The J gene is TRBJ2-1, the V gene TRBV4-2; weak D call: TRBD2 (6 bases). Germline CDR1 and CDR2: LGHNA and YNFKEQ. The V and J ends lost 0 bases and 3 bases respectively, with 9 bases between them. This CDR3 contains 15 residues. The CDR3 reads CASSQETGDYNEQFF. The CDR3 DNA reads TGTGCCAGCAGCCAAGAAACGGGAGACTACAATGAGCAGTTCTTC.

The chain recombines TRBV29-1 with TRBJ1-1; TRBD1 is a possible D gene (6 bases). In germline, CDR1 is SQVTM, CDR2 ANQGSEA. This CDR3 has 13 amino acids. With 4 bases removed from V and 4 bases from J, the gap between germline ends came to 13 bases. CDR3 loop: CSVAGTLGTEAFF. CDR3 bases: TGCAGCGTTGCCGGGACACTAGGCACTGAAGCTTTCTTT.

The chain is built from TRBV28 and TRBJ2-1; TRBD1 is a possible D gene (5 bases). The CDR3 consists of 13 residues. Trimming stripped 7 bases from V and 8 bases from J, with 15 bases between. The germline V gene encodes CDR1 MDHEN and CDR2 SYDVKM. CDR3 sequence (DNA): TGTGCCAGCACCGGGCAGGGTATCGATGAGCAGTTCTTC. As protein: CASTGQGIDEQFF.

This chain connects TRBV7-9 to TRBJ1-4, with D maybe TRBD1 (6 bases). This CDR3 contains 15 residues. Trimming removed 5 bases from V and 3 bases from J, with 13 bases in between. Per germline, CDR1 SEHNR and CDR2 FQNEAQ (reference sequence). For the CDR3, the DNA is TGTGCCAGCAGCACTACTACAGGGCCTAATGAAAAACTGTTTTTT. It encodes CASSTTTGPNEKLFF.

This chain joins TRBV6-1 and TRBJ2-3, with 7 bases lining up with TRBD1. V dropped 2 bases and J dropped 2; count of bases not matched to a gene: 4. Germline V lookup: CDR1 MNHNS, CDR2 SASEGT. CDR3 length: 15 amino acids. Written as DNA, the CDR3 is TGTGCCAGCAGTGAATCGACAGGGACCACAGATACGCAGTATTTT. It yields the protein CASSESTGTTDTQYF.